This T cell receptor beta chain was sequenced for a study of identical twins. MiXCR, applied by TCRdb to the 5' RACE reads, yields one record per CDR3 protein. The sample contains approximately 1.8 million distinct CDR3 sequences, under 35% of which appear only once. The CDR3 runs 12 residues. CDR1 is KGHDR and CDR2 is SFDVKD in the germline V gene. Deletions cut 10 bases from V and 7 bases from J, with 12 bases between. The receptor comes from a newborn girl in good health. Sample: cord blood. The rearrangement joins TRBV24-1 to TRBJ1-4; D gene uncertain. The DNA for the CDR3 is TGTGCCACTATCGTGAGGGTTGAAAAACTGTTTTTT. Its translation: CATIVRVEKLFF.